Listed below are T cell receptor beta chains from one sample, sequenced in a study of blood T cell repertoires in COVID-19. Sequencing was performed with immunoSEQ multiplex PCR; in TCRdb, only in-frame clones are kept and a portion is missing. The sample lists about 230,000 clones; 83% were seen once. The sample consisted of peripheral blood. The receptors stem from a woman in her sixties or seventies with active or convalescent COVID-19. Each CDR3 is given with its conserved first and last residue. D genes are given only for firm matches. Size is omitted from some rows. Given values are once, few, many or a class for expanded clones.

NA | TRBJ2-5 | TRBV6-5 | NA | CASRGVETQYF | TGTGCCAGCAGGGGCGTGGAGACCCAGTACTTC
TRBD1 | TRBJ1-2 | TRBV28 | NA | CASSTHRGRENYGYTF | TGTGCCAGCAGTACCCACAGGGGGCGCGAGAACTATGGCTACACCTTC
TRBD1 | TRBJ1-5 | TRBV5-1 | few | CASSLDGTGGWQPQHF | TGCGCCAGCAGCTTGGATGGGACAGGGGGTTGGCAGCCCCAGCATTTT
TRBD1 | TRBJ1-6 | TRBV7-3 | NA | CASSSQGDSPLHF | TGTGCCAGCAGCTCACAGGGGGATTCACCCCTCCACTTT
TRBD2 | TRBJ2-1 | TRBV7-3 | NA | CASSINQLAGVYNEQFF | TGTGCCAGCAGCATAAATCAACTAGCGGGGGTGTACAATGAGCAGTTCTTC
TRBD1 | TRBJ2-6 | TRBV19 | NA | CASVNRDRGGPGANVLTF | TGTGCCAGTGTGAACCGGGACAGGGGAGGCCCTGGGGCCAACGTCCTGACTTTC
TRBD1 | TRBJ1-1 | TRBV5-1 | NA | CASSSTGRNTEAFF | TGCGCCAGTTCCTCGACAGGGCGGAACACTGAAGCTTTCTTT
NA | TRBJ2-1 | TRBV19 | NA | CASSFSQGNEQFF | TGTGCCAGTAGTTTCTCTCAGGGGAATGAGCAGTTCTTC
TRBD2 | TRBJ2-7 | TRBV7-8 | NA | CASSLELAGGLEQYF | TGTGCCAGCAGCTTAGAACTAGCGGGGGGGCTCGAGCAGTACTTC
NA | TRBJ2-1 | TRBV18 | NA | CASSLASWDEQFF | TGTGCCAGCTCACTGGCTAGCTGGGATGAGCAGTTCTTC
TRBD1 | TRBJ2-7 | TRBV2 | NA | CARAGTVTSEQYF | TGTGCCAGGGCCGGGACAGTTACCAGCGAGCAGTACTTC
TRBD2 | TRBJ2-2 | TRBV5-1 | NA | CASRPPSGGTGELFF | TGCGCCAGCAGGCCCCCTAGCGGGGGTACCGGGGAGCTGTTTTTT
NA | TRBJ1-4 | TRBV6-5 | NA | CASKERQYGKLFF | TGTGCCAGCAAAGAGAGACAGTATGGAAAACTGTTTTTT
NA | TRBJ2-7 | TRBV19 | NA | CASSIGVGQGNHEQYF | TGTGCCAGTAGTATTGGAGTAGGGCAGGGGAACCACGAGCAGTACTTC
TRBD1 | TRBJ1-3 | TRBV30 | once | CAWERGTGGRHIYF | TGTGCCTGGGAACGCGGGACAGGGGGCCGCCACATATATTTT
NA | TRBJ1-2 | TRBV14 | NA | CASSQDWGGGYTF | TGTGCCAGCAGCCAAGATTGGGGCGGTGGCTACACCTTC
NA | TRBJ1-1 | TRBV7-2 | NA | CASSLGSTVRGTEAFF | TGTGCCAGCAGCTTAGGTTCTACGGTCCGGGGCACTGAAGCTTTCTTT
TRBD1 | TRBJ2-7 | TRBV5-1 | NA | CASTFSQGAGEQYF | TGCGCCAGCACATTTAGCCAGGGGGCCGGGGAGCAGTACTTC
NA | TRBJ1-6 | TRBV4-3 | NA | CASSPEGSSYNSPLHF | TGCGCCAGCAGCCCAGAAGGGAGCTCCTATAATTCACCCCTCCACTTT
NA | TRBJ1-1 | TRBV23-1 | NA | CASSQVGEAFF | TGCGCCAGCAGTCAAGTCGGTGAAGCTTTCTTT
NA | TRBJ2-1 | TRBV6-6 | NA | CASSPWERHNEQFF | TGTGCCAGCAGTCCCTGGGAGCGCCACAATGAGCAGTTCTTC
NA | TRBJ1-6 | TRBV4-1 | NA | CASSLSPRPDNSPLHF | TGCGCCAGCAGCCTCTCCCCCAGGCCTGATAATTCACCCCTCCACTTT
TRBD1 | TRBJ2-1 | TRBV18 | NA | CASSPQGARDNEQFF | TGTGCCAGCTCACCCCAGGGGGCTAGGGACAATGAGCAGTTCTTC
NA | TRBJ2-5 | TRBV6-5 | NA | CASTVPGAEEETQYF | TGTGCCAGCACAGTCCCAGGGGCTGAAGAAGAGACCCAGTACTTC
NA | TRBJ2-7 | TRBV9 | NA | CASSPSSKRTPYEQYF | TGTGCCAGCAGCCCCTCGAGTAAGCGAACCCCCTACGAGCAGTACTTC
NA | TRBJ2-3 | TRBV19 | NA | CASTGYTNTQYF | TGTGCCAGTACCGGGTACACGAATACGCAGTATTTT
NA | TRBJ2-1 | TRBV3-1/TRBV3-2 | NA | CASSQQTDTEQFF | TGTGCCAGCAGCCAACAGACAGACACTGAGCAGTTCTTC
TRBD1 | TRBJ1-4 | TRBV15 | NA | CATSVPGQGDEKLFF | TGTGCCACCAGCGTACCGGGACAGGGGGATGAAAAACTGTTTTTT
NA | TRBJ1-2 | TRBV4-3 | NA | CASSQDWTYTGGGYTF | TGCGCCAGCAGCCAAGACTGGACTTACACGGGGGGTGGCTACACCTTC